This TCR beta chain was retrieved from a study of cytomegalovirus exposure and HLA in healthy donors. 13 Jbeta primers and 60 Vbeta primers were used for the PCR. TCRdb's copy holds only in-frame clones and misses some; the assay was immunoSEQ multiplex PCR. The repertoire holds some 150,000 clones, with about 71% as singletons. Germline V gene sequence: CDR1 MGHDK, CDR2 SYGVNS. The CDR3 is 14 residues long. V trimming: 4 bases; J trimming: 6 bases; junction bases outside the gene matches: 5. The chain links TRBV25-1 to TRBJ1-2, with TRBD1 matching over 10 bases. Sample: PBMCs. This clonotype originated in a woman under 40 in good health and CMV-seronegative. The CDR3 here is CASSGNGTGDGYTF. The CDR3, as DNA: TGTGCCAGCAGTGGGAATGGGACAGGGGATGGCTACACCTTC.